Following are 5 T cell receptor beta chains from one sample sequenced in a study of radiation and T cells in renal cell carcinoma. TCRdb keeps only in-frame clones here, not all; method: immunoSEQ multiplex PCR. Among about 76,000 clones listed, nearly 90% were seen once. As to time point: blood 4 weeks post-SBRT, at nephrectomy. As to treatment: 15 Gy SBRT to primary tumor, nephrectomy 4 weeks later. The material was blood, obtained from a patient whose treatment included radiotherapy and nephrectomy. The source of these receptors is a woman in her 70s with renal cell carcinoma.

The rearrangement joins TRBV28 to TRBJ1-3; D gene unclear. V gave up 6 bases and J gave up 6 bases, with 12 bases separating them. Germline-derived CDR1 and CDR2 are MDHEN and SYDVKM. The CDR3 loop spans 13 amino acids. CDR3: CASSLGGENTIYF. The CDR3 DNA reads TGTGCCAGCAGCCTAGGTGGGGAAAACACCATATATTTT.

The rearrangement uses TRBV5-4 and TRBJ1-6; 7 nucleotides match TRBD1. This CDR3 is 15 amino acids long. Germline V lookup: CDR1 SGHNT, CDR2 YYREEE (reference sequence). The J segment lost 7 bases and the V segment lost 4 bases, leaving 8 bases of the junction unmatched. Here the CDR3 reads CASSKTGTANSPLHF. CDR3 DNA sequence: TGTGCCAGCAGCAAAACCGGGACAGCGAATTCACCCCTCCACTTT.

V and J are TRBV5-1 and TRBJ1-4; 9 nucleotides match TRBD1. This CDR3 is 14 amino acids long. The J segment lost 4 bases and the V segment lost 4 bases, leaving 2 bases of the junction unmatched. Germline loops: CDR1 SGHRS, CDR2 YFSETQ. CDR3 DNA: TGCGCCAGCAGCCAGGACAGGGGTAATGAAAAACTGTTTTTT. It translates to CASSQDRGNEKLFF. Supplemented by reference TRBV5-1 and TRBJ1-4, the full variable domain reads KAGVTQTPRYLIKTRGQQVTLSCSPISGHRSVSWYQQTPGQGLQFLFEYFSETQRNKGNFPGRFSGRQFSNSRSEMNVSTLELGDSALYLCASSQDRGNEKLFFGSGTQLSVL.

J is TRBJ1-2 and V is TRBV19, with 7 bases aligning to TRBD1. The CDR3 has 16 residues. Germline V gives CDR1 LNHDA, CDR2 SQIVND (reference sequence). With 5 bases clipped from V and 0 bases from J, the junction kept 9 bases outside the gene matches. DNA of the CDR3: TGTGCCAGTAGTGACCCACGGGACAGTCCTAACTATGGCTACACCTTC. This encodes CASSDPRDSPNYGYTF.

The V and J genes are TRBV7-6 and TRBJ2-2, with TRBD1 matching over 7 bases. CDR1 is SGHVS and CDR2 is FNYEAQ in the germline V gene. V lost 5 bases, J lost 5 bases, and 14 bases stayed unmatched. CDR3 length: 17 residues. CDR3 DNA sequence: TGTGCCAGCAGCCCACGGTACAGGGGAAGAGGGACCGGGGAGCTGTTTTTT. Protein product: CASSPRYRGRGTGELFF.